This T cell receptor beta chain originates from a study of cytomegalovirus exposure and HLA in healthy donors. The germline CDR1 and CDR2 sequences are MDHEN and SYDVKM. The CDR3 spans 15 residues. With V trimmed by 5 bases and J by 5 bases, 7 bases remained unmatched. The PCR ran on 60 Vbeta and 13 Jbeta primers. The method was immunoSEQ multiplex PCR; TCRdb's version includes in-frame clones alone and lacks a portion of them. Found here are 59,000 or so clones, 65% to 90% of them singletons; the top ten hold around 10%. The sample consisted of PBMCs. The J gene is TRBJ2-5, the V gene TRBV28; 11 nucleotides align to TRBD2. This receptor was taken from a female donor in good health and CMV-seronegative. CDR3: CASSPLAGGQETQYF. CDR3 nucleotides: TGTGCCAGCAGTCCTTTAGCGGGAGGGCAGGAGACCCAGTACTTC. The whole variable domain, remainder taken from reference TRBV28 and TRBJ2-5, is DVKVTQSSRYLVKRTGEKVFLECVQDMDHENMFWYRQDPGLGLRLIYFSYDVKMKEKGDIPEGYSVSREKKERFSLILESASTNQTSMYLCASSPLAGGQETQYFGPGTRLLVL.